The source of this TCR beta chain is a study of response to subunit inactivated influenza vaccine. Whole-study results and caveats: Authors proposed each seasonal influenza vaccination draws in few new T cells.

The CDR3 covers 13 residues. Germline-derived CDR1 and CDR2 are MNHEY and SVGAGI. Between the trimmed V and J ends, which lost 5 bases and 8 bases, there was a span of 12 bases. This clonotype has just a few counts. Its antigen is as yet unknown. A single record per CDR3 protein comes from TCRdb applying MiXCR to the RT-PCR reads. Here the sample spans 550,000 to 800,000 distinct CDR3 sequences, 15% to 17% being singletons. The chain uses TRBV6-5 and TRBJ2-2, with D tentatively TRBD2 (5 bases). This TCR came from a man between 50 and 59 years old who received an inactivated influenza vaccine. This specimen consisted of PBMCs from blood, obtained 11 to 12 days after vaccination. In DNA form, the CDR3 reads TGTGCCAGCAGTGAGCTCGAGGGAGGGGAGCTGTTTTTT. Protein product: CASSELEGGELFF.